This T cell receptor (beta chain) stems from a study of blood T cells in healthy people across ages. Study conclusions and caveats: CMV infection status of these donors was not known.

On this clonotype itself: The antigen is undetermined.

Per-sample yields of isolated PBMCs were at least 6.5 million. Together with a sample-barcoded 5' primer, a J-beta primer mix was included in a second PCR lasting roughly 6 to 12 cycles. TCRdb processed the 5' RACE reads anew with MiXCR; each CDR3 protein has one entry. The table lists about 1.4 million distinct CDR3 sequences, approximately 59% of them singletons. Trimming left V 1 base short and J 0 bases short, with 7 bases between. Germline lookup yields CDR1 MNHEY and CDR2 SMNVEV (reference sequence). The CDR3 extends over 16 amino acids. The J gene is TRBJ2-6, the V gene TRBV27, with D perhaps TRBD2 (5 bases). Sequences were obtained from blood. The origin of this receptor is a man between 18 and 35 years old in good health. CDR3 nucleotide sequence: TGTGCCAGCAGTTTATTCAGCGGCTCTGGGGCCAACGTCCTGACTTTC. Encoded protein: CASSLFSGSGANVLTF. The full variable domain, in which reference TRBV27 and TRBJ2-6 provide the parts outside the CDR3, is EAQVTQNPRYLITVTGKKLTVTCSQNMNHEYMSWYRQDPGLGLRQIYYSMNVEVTDKGDVPEGYKVSRKEKRNFPLILESPSPNQTSLYFCASSLFSGSGANVLTFGAGSRLTVL.